The TCR beta chain under discussion was sequenced for a study of patients and donors after allogeneic stem cell transplantation. Via MiXCR, TCRdb re-called the RT-PCR reads, giving one row per CDR3 protein. The repertoire holds over 350,000 distinct CDR3 sequences, with approximately 16% as singletons. CDR1 is SGHTA and CDR2 is FQGTGA in the germline V gene. The length of the CDR3 is 14 residues. V dropped 4 bases and J dropped 4; count of bases not matched to a gene: 4. Many counts were recorded for this clonotype. The sample consisted of blood, either unsorted or a sorted T cell fraction (not recorded which). This receptor was obtained from a human donor who was either an allogeneic HSCT recipient or a stem cell or donor lymphocyte infusion donor (not recorded which). It is not recorded whose cells these are; they may come from a transplant donor. V and J are TRBV7-3 and TRBJ1-5, with 7 bases fitting TRBD1. Here the CDR3 reads CASSSQGGNQPQHF. The CDR3 nucleotides are TGTGCCAGCAGCTCCCAGGGGGGAAATCAGCCCCAGCATTTT.